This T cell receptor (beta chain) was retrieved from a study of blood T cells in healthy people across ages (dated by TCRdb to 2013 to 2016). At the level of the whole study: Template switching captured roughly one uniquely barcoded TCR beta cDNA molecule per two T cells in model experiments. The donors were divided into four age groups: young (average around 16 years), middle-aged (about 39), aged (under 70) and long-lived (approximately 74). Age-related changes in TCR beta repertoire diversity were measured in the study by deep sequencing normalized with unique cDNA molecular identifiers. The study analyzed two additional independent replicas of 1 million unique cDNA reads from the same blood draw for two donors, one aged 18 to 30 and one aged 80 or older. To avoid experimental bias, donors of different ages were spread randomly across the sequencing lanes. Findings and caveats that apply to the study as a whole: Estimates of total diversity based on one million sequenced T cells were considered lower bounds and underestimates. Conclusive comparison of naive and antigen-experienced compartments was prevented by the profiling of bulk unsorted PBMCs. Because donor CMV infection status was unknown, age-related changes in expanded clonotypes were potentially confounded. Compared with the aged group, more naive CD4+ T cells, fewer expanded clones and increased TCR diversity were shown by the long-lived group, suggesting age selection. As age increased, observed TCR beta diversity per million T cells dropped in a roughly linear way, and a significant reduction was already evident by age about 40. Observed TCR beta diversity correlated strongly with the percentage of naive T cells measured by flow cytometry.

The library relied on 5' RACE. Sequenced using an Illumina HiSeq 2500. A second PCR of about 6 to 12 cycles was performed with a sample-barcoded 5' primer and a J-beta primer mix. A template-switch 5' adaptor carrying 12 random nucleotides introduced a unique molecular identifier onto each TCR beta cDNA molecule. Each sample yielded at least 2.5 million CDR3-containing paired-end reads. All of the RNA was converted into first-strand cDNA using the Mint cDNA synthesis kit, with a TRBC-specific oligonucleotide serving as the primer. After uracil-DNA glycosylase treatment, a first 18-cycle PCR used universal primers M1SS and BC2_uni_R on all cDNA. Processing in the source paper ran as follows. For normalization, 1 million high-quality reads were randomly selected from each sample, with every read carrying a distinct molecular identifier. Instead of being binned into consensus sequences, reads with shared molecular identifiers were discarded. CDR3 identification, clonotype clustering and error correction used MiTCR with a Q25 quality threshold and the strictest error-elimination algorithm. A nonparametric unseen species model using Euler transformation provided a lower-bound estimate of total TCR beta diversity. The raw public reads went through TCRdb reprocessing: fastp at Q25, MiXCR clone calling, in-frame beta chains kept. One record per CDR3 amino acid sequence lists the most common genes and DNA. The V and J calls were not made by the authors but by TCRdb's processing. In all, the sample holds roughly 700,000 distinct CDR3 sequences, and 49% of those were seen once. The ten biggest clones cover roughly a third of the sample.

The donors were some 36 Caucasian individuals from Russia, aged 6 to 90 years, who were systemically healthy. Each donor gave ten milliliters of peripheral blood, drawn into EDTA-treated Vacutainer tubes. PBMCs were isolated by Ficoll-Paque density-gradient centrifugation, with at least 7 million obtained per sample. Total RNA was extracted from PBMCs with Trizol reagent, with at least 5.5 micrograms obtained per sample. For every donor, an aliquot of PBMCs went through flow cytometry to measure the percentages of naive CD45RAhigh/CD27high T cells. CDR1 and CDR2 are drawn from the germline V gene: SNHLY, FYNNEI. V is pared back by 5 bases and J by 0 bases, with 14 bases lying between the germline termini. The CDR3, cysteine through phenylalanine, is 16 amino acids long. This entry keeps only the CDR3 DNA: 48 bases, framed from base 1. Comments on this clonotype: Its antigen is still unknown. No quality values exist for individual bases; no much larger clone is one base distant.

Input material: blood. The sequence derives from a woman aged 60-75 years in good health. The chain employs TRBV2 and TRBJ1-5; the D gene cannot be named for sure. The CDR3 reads CASSWSAIYSNQPQHF. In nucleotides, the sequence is TGTGCCAGCAGTTGGTCAGCAATTTATAGCAATCAGCCCCAGCATTTT.